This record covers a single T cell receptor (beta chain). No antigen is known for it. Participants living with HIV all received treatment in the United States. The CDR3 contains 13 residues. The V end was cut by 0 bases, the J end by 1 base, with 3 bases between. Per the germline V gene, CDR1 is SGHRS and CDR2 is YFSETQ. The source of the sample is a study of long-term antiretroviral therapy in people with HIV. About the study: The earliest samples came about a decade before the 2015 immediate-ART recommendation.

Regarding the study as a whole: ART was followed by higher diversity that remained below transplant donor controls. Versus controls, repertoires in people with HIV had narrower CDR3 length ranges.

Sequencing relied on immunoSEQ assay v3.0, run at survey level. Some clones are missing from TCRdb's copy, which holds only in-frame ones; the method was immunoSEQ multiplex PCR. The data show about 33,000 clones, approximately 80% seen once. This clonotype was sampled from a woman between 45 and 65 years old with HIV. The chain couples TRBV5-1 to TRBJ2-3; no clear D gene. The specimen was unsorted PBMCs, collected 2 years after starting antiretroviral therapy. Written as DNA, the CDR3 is TGCGCCAGCAGCTTGGTTGGCACAGATACGCAGTATTTT. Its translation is CASSLVGTDTQYF.